Listed below are T cell receptor beta chains from one sample, sequenced in a study of beta chain features in type 1 diabetes. Assay used: immunoSEQ multiplex PCR; TCRdb lists only in-frame clones, some missing. The data contain some 270,000 clones, about 11% of them singletons. The source material was naive CD4+ T cells from blood. The source is a man aged 30 to 39 with type 1 diabetes. The CDR3 runs from the conserved cysteine through the conserved F or W. Fields, in order: J gene, CDR3 length, clone size, V gene, D gene, CDR3 protein, CDR3 DNA. The D gene is left open where the match is weak. Size values are once, few and many counts, or a class for expanded clones, and some rows have none.

J gene: TRBJ2-7
CDR3 length: 12
clone size: -
V gene: TRBV28
D gene: TRBD1
CDR3 protein: CASRTGTYEQYF
CDR3 DNA: TGTGCCAGCAGGACAGGGACCTACGAGCAGTACTTC

J gene: TRBJ1-2
CDR3 length: 13
clone size: -
V gene: TRBV27
D gene: TRBD1
CDR3 protein: CASSFGQGHGYTF
CDR3 DNA: TGTGCCAGCAGTTTTGGACAGGGGCATGGCTACACCTTC

J gene: TRBJ2-6
CDR3 length: 15
clone size: -
V gene: TRBV5-6
D gene: -
CDR3 protein: CASSLISPGANVLTF
CDR3 DNA: TGTGCCAGCAGCTTGATTAGCCCTGGGGCCAACGTCCTGACTTTC

J gene: TRBJ2-2
CDR3 length: 16
clone size: -
V gene: TRBV5-4
D gene: -
CDR3 protein: CASSPPGRGTSGELFF
CDR3 DNA: TGTGCCAGCAGCCCCCCTGGGAGGGGGACTTCCGGGGAGCTGTTTTTT

J gene: TRBJ2-3
CDR3 length: 15
clone size: few
V gene: TRBV18
D gene: TRBD2
CDR3 protein: CASSPMTSGADTQYF
CDR3 DNA: TGTGCCAGCTCACCCATGACTAGCGGAGCAGATACGCAGTATTTT

J gene: TRBJ2-7
CDR3 length: 14
clone size: few
V gene: TRBV7-9
D gene: TRBD1
CDR3 protein: CASSFGQGPYEQYF
CDR3 DNA: TGTGCCAGCAGCTTCGGACAGGGCCCCTACGAGCAGTACTTC

J gene: TRBJ1-1
CDR3 length: 17
clone size: -
V gene: TRBV21-1
D gene: -
CDR3 protein: CASSKVPRDLMNTEAFF
CDR3 DNA: TGTGCCAGCAGCAAAGTTCCCCGGGACTTGATGAACACTGAAGCTTTCTTT

J gene: TRBJ2-2
CDR3 length: 14
clone size: few
V gene: TRBV11-3
D gene: -
CDR3 protein: CASSAVQGTGELFF
CDR3 DNA: TGTGCCAGCAGCGCCGTTCAGGGCACCGGGGAGCTGTTTTTT

J gene: TRBJ2-5
CDR3 length: 14
clone size: -
V gene: TRBV15
D gene: TRBD1
CDR3 protein: CATSRDRGLETQYF
CDR3 DNA: TGTGCCACCAGCAGGGACAGGGGGCTTGAGACCCAGTACTTC

J gene: TRBJ2-3
CDR3 length: 15
clone size: few
V gene: TRBV4-3
D gene: -
CDR3 protein: CASSRTSSGTDTQYF
CDR3 DNA: TGCGCCAGCAGCCGAACGTCTTCGGGCACAGATACGCAGTATTTT

J gene: TRBJ1-5
CDR3 length: 14
clone size: few
V gene: TRBV4-1
D gene: -
CDR3 protein: CASSQEDRNQPQHF
CDR3 DNA: TGCGCCAGCAGCCAAGAGGACAGAAATCAGCCCCAGCATTTT

J gene: TRBJ2-2
CDR3 length: 14
clone size: -
V gene: TRBV28
D gene: TRBD2
CDR3 protein: CASSYPGLAGELFF
CDR3 DNA: TGTGCCAGCAGTTACCCGGGACTAGCCGGGGAGCTGTTTTTT

J gene: TRBJ2-3
CDR3 length: 16
clone size: few
V gene: TRBV27
D gene: TRBD1
CDR3 protein: CASSFGTGGLTDTQYF
CDR3 DNA: TGTGCCAGCAGTTTCGGGACAGGGGGCTTGACAGATACGCAGTATTTT

J gene: TRBJ2-7
CDR3 length: 15
clone size: few
V gene: TRBV19
D gene: TRBD1
CDR3 protein: CASSPTGTGVYEQYF
CDR3 DNA: TGTGCCAGTAGCCCCACCGGGACAGGGGTTTACGAGCAGTACTTC

J gene: TRBJ2-1
CDR3 length: 12
clone size: few
V gene: TRBV28
D gene: TRBD1
CDR3 protein: CASSLQGNEQFF
CDR3 DNA: TGTGCCAGCAGTCTACAGGGGAATGAGCAGTTCTTC

J gene: TRBJ1-4
CDR3 length: 15
clone size: -
V gene: TRBV5-1
D gene: -
CDR3 protein: CASSFRGPTNEKLFF
CDR3 DNA: TGCGCCAGCAGCTTCAGGGGACCCACTAATGAAAAACTGTTTTTT

J gene: TRBJ1-6
CDR3 length: 11
clone size: few
V gene: TRBV2
D gene: -
CDR3 protein: CASDGGGPLHF
CDR3 DNA: TGTGCCAGCGATGGGGGAGGTCCCCTCCACTTT

J gene: TRBJ2-6
CDR3 length: 19
clone size: -
V gene: TRBV10-3
D gene: -
CDR3 protein: CAISESLDPSGSGANVLTF
CDR3 DNA: TGTGCCATCAGTGAGTCGCTAGACCCCTCGGGGTCTGGGGCCAACGTCCTGACTTTC

J gene: TRBJ1-1
CDR3 length: 14
clone size: few
V gene: TRBV7-3
D gene: -
CDR3 protein: CASSPQGGGTEAFF
CDR3 DNA: TGTGCCAGCAGCCCGCAGGGAGGGGGGACTGAAGCTTTCTTT

J gene: TRBJ2-3
CDR3 length: 14
clone size: -
V gene: TRBV4-3
D gene: -
CDR3 protein: CASSSQGWADTQYF
CDR3 DNA: TGCGCCAGCAGTAGCCAGGGGTGGGCAGATACGCAGTATTTT

J gene: TRBJ2-2
CDR3 length: 16
clone size: -
V gene: TRBV5-6
D gene: TRBD2
CDR3 protein: CASSLTSGGFTGELFF
CDR3 DNA: TGTGCCAGCAGCTTGACTAGCGGAGGGTTCACCGGGGAGCTGTTTTTT

J gene: TRBJ2-3
CDR3 length: 15
clone size: -
V gene: TRBV7-9
D gene: -
CDR3 protein: CASSYGGDGPDTQYF
CDR3 DNA: TGTGCCAGCAGCTACGGAGGAGACGGCCCAGATACGCAGTATTTT

J gene: TRBJ2-3
CDR3 length: 14
clone size: -
V gene: TRBV29-1
D gene: -
CDR3 protein: CSANGEFTADTQYF
CDR3 DNA: TGCAGCGCCAATGGGGAGTTTACGGCAGATACGCAGTATTTT

J gene: TRBJ2-5
CDR3 length: 16
clone size: few
V gene: TRBV5-4
D gene: TRBD2
CDR3 protein: CASSPQKRGVPETQYF
CDR3 DNA: TGTGCCAGCAGCCCGCAAAAGCGGGGGGTCCCCGAGACCCAGTACTTC

J gene: TRBJ2-7
CDR3 length: 17
clone size: few
V gene: TRBV9
D gene: TRBD1
CDR3 protein: CASSPLSAGDRVPEQYF
CDR3 DNA: TGTGCCAGCAGCCCTTTATCTGCGGGGGACAGGGTTCCCGAGCAGTACTTC

J gene: TRBJ2-7
CDR3 length: 15
clone size: -
V gene: TRBV28
D gene: -
CDR3 protein: CASSSGGGFKNEQYF
CDR3 DNA: TGTGCCAGCAGTTCTGGCGGGGGCTTTAAAAACGAGCAGTACTTC

J gene: TRBJ2-3
CDR3 length: 16
clone size: -
V gene: TRBV7-2
D gene: -
CDR3 protein: CASSLRLTGSTDTQYF
CDR3 DNA: TGTGCCAGCAGCTTAAGGTTAACAGGGAGCACAGATACGCAGTATTTT

J gene: TRBJ1-2
CDR3 length: 13
clone size: few
V gene: TRBV14
D gene: TRBD1
CDR3 protein: CASSQRQGYGYTF
CDR3 DNA: TGTGCCAGCAGCCAAAGACAGGGGTATGGCTACACCTTC

J gene: TRBJ2-1
CDR3 length: 16
clone size: -
V gene: TRBV9
D gene: TRBD2
CDR3 protein: CASSAQGLAGYNEQFF
CDR3 DNA: TGTGCCAGCAGCGCCCAAGGACTAGCGGGGTACAATGAGCAGTTCTTC

J gene: TRBJ2-3
CDR3 length: 15
clone size: -
V gene: TRBV5-4
D gene: TRBD1
CDR3 protein: CASSLAQGAWDTQYF
CDR3 DNA: TGTGCCAGCAGCTTGGCCCAGGGGGCATGGGATACGCAGTATTTT

J gene: TRBJ2-1
CDR3 length: 14
clone size: -
V gene: TRBV5-1
D gene: TRBD2
CDR3 protein: CASSYQAGNNEQFF
CDR3 DNA: TGCGCCAGCAGCTACCAAGCGGGGAACAATGAGCAGTTCTTC

J gene: TRBJ1-1
CDR3 length: 14
clone size: -
V gene: TRBV5-4
D gene: -
CDR3 protein: CASSLVRLNTEAFF
CDR3 DNA: TGTGCCAGCAGCTTGGTGCGGTTGAACACTGAAGCTTTCTTT

J gene: TRBJ2-3
CDR3 length: 13
clone size: -
V gene: TRBV28
D gene: TRBD2
CDR3 protein: CASSPGGTDTQYF
CDR3 DNA: TGTGCCAGCTCCCCGGGGGGGACAGATACGCAGTATTTT

J gene: TRBJ1-2
CDR3 length: 12
clone size: few
V gene: TRBV9
D gene: -
CDR3 protein: CASSAPSYGYTF
CDR3 DNA: TGTGCCAGCAGCGCCCCTAGCTATGGCTACACCTTC

J gene: TRBJ2-1
CDR3 length: 16
clone size: -
V gene: TRBV11-2
D gene: TRBD1
CDR3 protein: CASSLMTGASYNEQFF
CDR3 DNA: TGTGCCAGCAGCTTGATGACAGGGGCCTCCTACAATGAGCAGTTCTTC

J gene: TRBJ1-2
CDR3 length: 13
clone size: few
V gene: TRBV19
D gene: -
CDR3 protein: CASSLSPSDGYTF
CDR3 DNA: TGTGCCAGTAGCTTATCCCCTTCGGATGGCTACACCTTC

J gene: TRBJ2-5
CDR3 length: 15
clone size: -
V gene: TRBV7-9
D gene: -
CDR3 protein: CASSQGLLYQETQYF
CDR3 DNA: TGTGCCAGCAGCCAGGGACTCCTATACCAAGAGACCCAGTACTTC

J gene: TRBJ2-2
CDR3 length: 16
clone size: few
V gene: TRBV4-1
D gene: -
CDR3 protein: CASSQVKGSNTGELFF
CDR3 DNA: TGCGCCAGCAGCCAAGTAAAGGGGTCGAACACCGGGGAGCTGTTTTTT

J gene: TRBJ1-5
CDR3 length: 14
clone size: few
V gene: TRBV19
D gene: -
CDR3 protein: CASSQGTGPQPQHF
CDR3 DNA: TGTGCCAGTAGTCAAGGGACTGGCCCTCAGCCCCAGCATTTT

J gene: TRBJ2-5
CDR3 length: 11
clone size: -
V gene: TRBV2
D gene: -
CDR3 protein: CAISGGETQYF
CDR3 DNA: TGTGCCATTTCAGGGGGGGAGACCCAGTACTTC